This TCR beta chain came from a study of human T cells and chemical hapten exposure. MiXCR, run by TCRdb on the RACE reads, gives a single entry per CDR3 protein. The sample shows fewer than 500,000 distinct CDR3 sequences, approximately 5% of them seen only once. This clonotype appeared many times. Its target is unknown. Study-wide results and caveats: Expanded TCRs created a significantly greater count of big CDR3 similarity clusters than controls did. Counts of TCRs above 1 in 1000 frequency stayed unchanged with DPC sensitization. As the donors had alopecia, their immune response may differ from healthy people's.

Trimming removed 5 bases from V and 5 bases from J, with 10 bases in between. Germline CDR1 and CDR2: SEHNR and FQNEAQ (reference sequence). The CDR3 is 12 amino acids. Noted time point: patch test 1, 2 weeks after DPC sensitization. Documented treatment: therapeutic diphenylcyclopropenone sensitization with weekly scalp DPC. The input for sequencing was whole blood, taken in connection with sensitization to the hapten diphenylcyclopropenone (DPC). The receptor was derived from a woman between 50 and 59 years old with alopecia areata. Some clones in this sample may be carry-over from other donors' samples. The rearrangement links TRBV7-9 to TRBJ2-7; perhaps TRBD2 as D (5 bases). This CDR3 is CASSPWGDEQYF. The CDR3 DNA reads as TGTGCCAGCAGCCCCTGGGGAGACGAGCAGTACTTC.